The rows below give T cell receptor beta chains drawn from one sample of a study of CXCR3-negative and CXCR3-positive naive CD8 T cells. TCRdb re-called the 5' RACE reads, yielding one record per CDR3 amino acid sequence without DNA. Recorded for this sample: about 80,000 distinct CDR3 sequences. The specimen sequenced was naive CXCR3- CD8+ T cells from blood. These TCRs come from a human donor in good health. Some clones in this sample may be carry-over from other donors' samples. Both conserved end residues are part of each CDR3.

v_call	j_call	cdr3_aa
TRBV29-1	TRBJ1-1	CSAVTGSNTEAFF
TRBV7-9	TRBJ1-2	CASSLVAGASYGYTF
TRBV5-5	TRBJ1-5	CASSLGGDRGSQHF
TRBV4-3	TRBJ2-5	CASSLDRAETQYF
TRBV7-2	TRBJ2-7	CASSLRDRELYEQYF
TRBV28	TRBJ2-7	CASSSPSREIVYEQYF
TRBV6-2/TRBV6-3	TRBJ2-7	CASTGFSYEQYF
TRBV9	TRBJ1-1	CASSVGGNSGKTEAFF
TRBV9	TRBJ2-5	CASSVSGAAGTQYF
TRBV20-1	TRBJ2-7	CSAKIKDSSYEQYF
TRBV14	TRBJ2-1	CASSPPWEGGYNEQFF
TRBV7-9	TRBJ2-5	CASSLADRAQETQYF
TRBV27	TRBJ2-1	CASSWGGSYNEQFF
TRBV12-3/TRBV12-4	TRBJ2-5	CASSLAAPSMETQYF
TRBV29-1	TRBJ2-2	CSVEDRAPNTGELFF
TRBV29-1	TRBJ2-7	CSVEADSRGSYEQYF
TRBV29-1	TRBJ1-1	CSVEVQSTEAFF
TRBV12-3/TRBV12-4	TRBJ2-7	CASSSPDSTYEQYF
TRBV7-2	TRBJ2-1	CASSSTGDNEQFF
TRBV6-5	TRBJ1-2	CASSSYRDRDGYTF
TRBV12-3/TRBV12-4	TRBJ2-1	CASREGNEQFF
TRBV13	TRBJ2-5	CASSGITSGEETQYF
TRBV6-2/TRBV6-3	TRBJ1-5	CAGGPGKPQHF
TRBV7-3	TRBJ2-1	CASSLGTSGGAYNEQFF
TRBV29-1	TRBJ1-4	CSVELSADLGVPNEKLFF